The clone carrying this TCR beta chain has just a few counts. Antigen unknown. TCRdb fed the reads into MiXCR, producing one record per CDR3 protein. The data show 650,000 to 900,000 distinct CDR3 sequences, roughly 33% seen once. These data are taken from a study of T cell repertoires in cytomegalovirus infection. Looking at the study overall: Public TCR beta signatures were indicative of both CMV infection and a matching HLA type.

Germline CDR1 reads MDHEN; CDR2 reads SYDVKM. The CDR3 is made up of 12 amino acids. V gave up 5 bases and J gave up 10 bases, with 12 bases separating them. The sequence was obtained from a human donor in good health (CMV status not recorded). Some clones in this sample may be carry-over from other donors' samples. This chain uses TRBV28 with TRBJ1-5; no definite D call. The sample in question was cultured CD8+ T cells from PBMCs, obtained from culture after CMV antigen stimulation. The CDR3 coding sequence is TGTGCCAGCAGTCTATACGGTGTACCCCAGCATTTT. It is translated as CASSLYGVPQHF.